This T cell receptor beta chain is from a study of blood T cell repertoires in COVID-19. At the level of the study: Acute-phase and convalescent COVID-19 samples originated in the United States, Italy and Spain. PBMCs, B-cell-depleted T cells, or T cells provided the cDNA or gDNA that made up the material.

How the authors handled the data: Researchers report that nucleated cell counts were estimated from reference gene primer amplification. Sequenced by immunoSEQ multiplex PCR; TCRdb stores in-frame clones only, minus some. D and trimming come from the DNA, and the V and J calls and clone size come from that table. The table lists approximately 260,000 clones, roughly nine tenths of them singletons. V was clipped by 4 bases and J by 2 bases, with 9 bases between them. The CDR3 is 13 residues long. In germline, CDR1 is MNHEY, CDR2 SVGAGI. The clonotype originates from a man in his sixties who had recovered from COVID-19. The sequenced material came from peripheral blood. The J gene is TRBJ2-7, the V gene TRBV6-5; tentatively, D is TRBD1 (6 bases). The CDR3, as DNA: TGTGCCAGCAGTTTGCAGGGGCCCTACGAGCAGTACTTC. Amino acid sequence: CASSLQGPYEQYF.